The clone carrying this T cell receptor (beta chain) was seen a single time. Its antigen is unidentified. Given a much more abundant clone one base away, this may be a read error. This sample is drawn from a study of shared clonotypes between healthy human individuals. On the study more broadly: Donor ages ranged 18 to 49 years: a couple of women, a few men.

There are 13 residues in the CDR3. With 2 bases removed from V and 3 bases from J, the gap between germline ends came to 8 bases. Germline V gene lookup returns CDR1 KGHSH and CDR2 LQKENI. Findings and limits, study-wide: A limitation of the genetic and exposure-history diversity represented arose from few donors.

The deep-level immunoSEQ assay was used. Ten immunoSEQ deep assay plates were used by the authors to sequence unsorted PBMC DNA. The method was immunoSEQ multiplex PCR; TCRdb's version includes in-frame clones alone and lacks a portion of them. This table holds under 600,000 clones, around 79% found once. V usage is TRBV18 and J usage is TRBJ2-7, with D possibly called TRBD1 or TRBD2 (5 bases each). This TCR came from a woman between 40 and 55 years old in good health. Some clones in this sample may be carry-over from other donors' samples. Sequencing used PBMCs. In DNA form, the CDR3 reads TGTGCCAGCTCACCAGGGGACGGCTACGAGCAGTACTTC. Translation: CASSPGDGYEQYF.